Listed below are T cell receptor beta chains from one sample, sequenced in a study of early T cells in non-severe SARS-CoV-2 infection. TCRdb analysed the 5' RACE reads with MiXCR anew, one entry per CDR3 protein. The repertoire includes roughly 66,000 distinct CDR3 sequences, 9.1% of them detected once, and 3.2% sits in the top ten. The specimen was whole blood. These receptors were taken from an adult who was a healthcare worker with PCR-confirmed SARS-CoV-2 infection or an uninfected control (not recorded which). CDR3s include the opening cysteine and the closing phenylalanine or tryptophan. The D gene is left open where the match is weak. The listing skips clone size in some rows; elsewhere it reads once, few, many or a size class.

TGCAGCGTGTCAGGGGGGGAGACCCAGTACTTC	CSVSGGETQYF	TRBV29-1	.	TRBJ2-5	.
TGTGCCAGCAGCTTAACGAGGGACAATGAGCAGTTCTTC	CASSLTRDNEQFF	TRBV11-3	few	TRBJ2-1	.
TGTGCCAGCAGCCTTCAGGGACAGGGGGCCGGCAATCAGCCCCAGCATTTT	CASSLQGQGAGNQPQHF	TRBV16	.	TRBJ1-5	TRBD1
TGTGCCAGCAGCCTCTATACGACAGGGTCCGAGACCCAGTACTTC	CASSLYTTGSETQYF	TRBV7-3	.	TRBJ2-5	TRBD1
TGTGCCAGCTCACCACCGGCTGGGACAGCAACCGGGGAGCTGTTTTTT	CASSPPAGTATGELFF	TRBV18	.	TRBJ2-2	TRBD1
TGCAGTGCTTGGGGACTAGCGGGAGGGCGAAGCAAAAACATTCAGTACTTC	CSAWGLAGGRSKNIQYF	TRBV20-1	few	TRBJ2-4	TRBD2
TGTGCCAGCAGCCCCAGGCCGTCCGGGAGGGCCGGGAATGAGCAGTTCTTC	CASSPRPSGRAGNEQFF	TRBV21-1	few	TRBJ2-1	.
TGCGCCAGCAGCCAAGCGGTTCCCGGGACAGGGTCTGGAAACACCATATATTTT	CASSQAVPGTGSGNTIYF	TRBV4-3	few	TRBJ1-3	TRBD1
TGTGCCAGCAGTAAGGGACTAGCGGGGTTTAACCAAGAGACCCAGTACTTC	CASSKGLAGFNQETQYF	TRBV12-3/TRBV12-4	few	TRBJ2-5	TRBD2
TGTGCCAGCAGTGCGATATTGGGAATCAATCAGCCCCAGCATTTT	CASSAILGINQPQHF	TRBV2	many	TRBJ1-5	.
TGTGCCAGCAGTGACCACCCTAGGGGGGGCGGTGAGCAGTTCTTC	CASSDHPRGGGEQFF	TRBV6-1	many	TRBJ2-1	.
TGTGCCATCAGTGGGAAGGACAGGGGACCCCAAGAGACCCAGTACTTC	CAISGKDRGPQETQYF	TRBV10-3	.	TRBJ2-5	TRBD1
TGTGCCAGCAGAGAAGGGTGGCAGCCCCAGCATTTT	CASREGWQPQHF	TRBV6-2/TRBV6-3	.	TRBJ1-5	.
TGTGCCACCAGTGTCGCGGGAGGGGGACAGGATACGCAGTATTTT	CATSVAGGGQDTQYF	TRBV24-1	.	TRBJ2-3	TRBD2
TGTGCCAGCAGTCCCAGACAGGGGAGAGCCTACGAGCAGTACTTC	CASSPRQGRAYEQYF	TRBV27	.	TRBJ2-7	TRBD1
TGTGCCACCAGTGATCGAAGACTAGCGGGATCGGGTGAGCAGTTCTTC	CATSDRRLAGSGEQFF	TRBV24-1	many	TRBJ2-1	TRBD2
TGCAGTGCCCCCCGGGACACGAGCACAGATACGCAGTATTTT	CSAPRDTSTDTQYF	TRBV20-1	few	TRBJ2-3	.
TGCAGCGTTGACATGACAGGAATCTACAATGAGCAGTTCTTC	CSVDMTGIYNEQFF	TRBV29-1	many	TRBJ2-1	.
TGTGCCAGCAGCGGGACGGACGGCTATGGCTACACCTTC	CASSGTDGYGYTF	TRBV9	many	TRBJ1-2	.
TGTGCCATCAGTGAGGGGAGGGGAGGTAGCAATCAGCCCCAGCATTTT	CAISEGRGGSNQPQHF	TRBV10-3	.	TRBJ1-5	.
TGCAGTGCTAGAGTTCTCTTCTCCGGCGGGAGGGAAGACTACACAGATACGCAGTATTTT	CSARVLFSGGREDYTDTQYF	TRBV20-1	many	TRBJ2-3	TRBD2
TGCGCCAGCAGTGAGATGGCTGCAACTAATGAAAAACTGTTTTTT	CASSEMAATNEKLFF	TRBV10-2	few	TRBJ1-4	.
TGTGCCAGCAGCCTTAGACCGCCAGATACGCAGTATTTT	CASSLRPPDTQYF	TRBV7-3	many	TRBJ2-3	.
TGTGCCAGCAGCCCCCCTCCCGGAACAGGGAGCGAGCAGTACTTC	CASSPPPGTGSEQYF	TRBV7-9	many	TRBJ2-7	.
TGCAGTGCTCCCAGGAGCTCCTATAATTCACCCCTCCACTTT	CSAPRSSYNSPLHF	TRBV20-1	.	TRBJ1-6	.
TGTGCCAGCAGTTTAGGCCCGGGGGCGCCAGGTGAGCAGTTCTTC	CASSLGPGAPGEQFF	TRBV12-3/TRBV12-4	few	TRBJ2-1	.
TGCAGTGCTACCCAACAGGTTACTGAAGCTTTCTTT	CSATQQVTEAFF	TRBV20-1	many	TRBJ1-1	.
TGTGCCAGCAGCCCCCGAGACGAGCAGTACTTC	CASSPRDEQYF	TRBV7-9	.	TRBJ2-7	.
TGTGCCAGCAGCGTAGCCCCGGACGGGATCTACGAGCAGTACTTC	CASSVAPDGIYEQYF	TRBV9	.	TRBJ2-7	.
TGTGCCAGCAGCTCGGGGGGAAGCCGCACAGATACGCAGTATTTT	CASSSGGSRTDTQYF	TRBV7-3	many	TRBJ2-3	TRBD2
TGTGCCAGCAGTGATTGGACAGGGGGCAATCAGCCCCAGCATTTT	CASSDWTGGNQPQHF	TRBV6-1	.	TRBJ1-5	TRBD1
TGTGCCAGCAGTGACAGGCCAGGGTCGACCGGGGAGCTGTTTTTT	CASSDRPGSTGELFF	TRBV6-4	few	TRBJ2-2	.
TGTGCCAGCAGTGTGGTAGGGGATAATTCACCCCTCCACTTT	CASSVVGDNSPLHF	TRBV2	few	TRBJ1-6	.
TGTGCCAGCAGTTACTCGAGGCGCAAAGCGGACCTTTACAATGAGCAGTTCTTC	CASSYSRRKADLYNEQFF	TRBV6-5	.	TRBJ2-1	.
TGTGCCAGCAGCTTAAATGGCGGGACTTCCTACGAGCAGTACTTC	CASSLNGGTSYEQYF	TRBV7-3	many	TRBJ2-7	.
TGTGCCAGCAGCCAATCCGGCTACGGACCCCAAGAGACCCAGTACTTC	CASSQSGYGPQETQYF	TRBV16	many	TRBJ2-5	.
TGTGCCAGCAGCTCCGGGACTAGCGGGAGTGGCACCGGGGAGCTGTTTTTT	CASSSGTSGSGTGELFF	TRBV7-3	many	TRBJ2-2	TRBD2
TGTGCCTGGAATCCTGGACAATCCACAGATACGCAGTATTTT	CAWNPGQSTDTQYF	TRBV30	.	TRBJ2-3	.
TGTGCCAGCAGCGGATACAGACTAGCGGGAGTATACGAGCAGTACTTC	CASSGYRLAGVYEQYF	TRBV7-2	few	TRBJ2-7	TRBD2
TGTGCCAGCAGCCCGGGATCGGGAGAGACCCAGTACTTC	CASSPGSGETQYF	TRBV7-3	few	TRBJ2-5	.
TGCAGTGCTAGAGAGAGTCTGGGCACAGATACGCAGTATTTT	CSARESLGTDTQYF	TRBV20-1	few	TRBJ2-3	.
TGTGCCACCAGTGATCAGGGGTCGGTCACCGGGGAGCTGTTTTTT	CATSDQGSVTGELFF	TRBV24-1	many	TRBJ2-2	.
TGTGCCAGCAGTTTAGCGGGAAAGCAGTTCTTC	CASSLAGKQFF	TRBV12-3/TRBV12-4	few	TRBJ2-1	.